This T cell receptor (beta chain) was recorded in a study of neoadjuvant anti-PD-1 for oral cavity cancer. The overall study: Around day 43, patients without progression received a fourth nivolumab dose before surgery.

V dropped 1 base and J dropped 1 base, with 7 bases sitting between them. The germline CDR1 and CDR2 sequences are MGHDK and SYGVNS. This CDR3 contains 14 residues. Blood libraries mostly used around 500 ng genomic DNA, six replicates each. TCRdb keeps only in-frame clones here, not all; method: immunoSEQ multiplex PCR. The sample lists approximately 37,000 clones, approximately 87% occurring once. Patients had HPV-negative, locally advanced oral cavity squamous cell carcinoma. This specimen was PBMCs, taken before nivolumab (anti-PD-1) treatment. The clonotype was recovered from a person aged 35-79 years with oral cavity squamous cell carcinoma. The chain combines TRBV25-1 with TRBJ1-1, with D maybe TRBD1 (5 bases). CDR3 sequence reads: CASSEWGGNTEAFF. CDR3 DNA sequence: TGTGCCAGCAGTGAATGGGGGGGGAACACTGAAGCTTTCTTT. Based on the CDR3 plus reference TRBV25-1 and TRBJ1-1, the full variable domain is EADIYQTPRYLVIGTGKKITLECSQTMGHDKMYWYQQDPGMELHLIHYSYGVNSTEKGDLSSESTVSRIRTEHFPLTLESARPSHTSQYLCASSEWGGNTEAFFGQGTRLTVV.